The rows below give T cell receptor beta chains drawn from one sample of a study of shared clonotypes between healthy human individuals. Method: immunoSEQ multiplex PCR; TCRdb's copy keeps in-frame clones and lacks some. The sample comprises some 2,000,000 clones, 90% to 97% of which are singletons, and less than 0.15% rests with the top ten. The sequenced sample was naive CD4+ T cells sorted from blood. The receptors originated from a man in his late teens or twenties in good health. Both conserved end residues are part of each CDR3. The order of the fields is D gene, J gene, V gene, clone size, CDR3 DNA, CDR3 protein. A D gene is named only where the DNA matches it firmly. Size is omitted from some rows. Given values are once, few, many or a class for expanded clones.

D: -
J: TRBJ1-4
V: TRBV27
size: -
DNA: TGTGCCAGCAGTCCGAGGACAGTAAGATTGGGAAAACTGTTTTTT
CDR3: CASSPRTVRLGKLFF

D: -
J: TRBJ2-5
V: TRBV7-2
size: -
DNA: TGTGCCAGCAGCTTTGTCTCCGCCGCCGGGGGTGGGAAGACCCAGTACTTC
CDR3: CASSFVSAAGGGKTQYF

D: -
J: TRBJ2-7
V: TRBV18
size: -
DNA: TGTGCCAGCTCACTCACACAAGGGCCCTCCTACGAGCAGTACTTC
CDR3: CASSLTQGPSYEQYF

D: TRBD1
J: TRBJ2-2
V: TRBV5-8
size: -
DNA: TGTGCCAGCAGCTTGGTCGGCGGGACAGGGGCCTCCGGGGAGCTGTTTTTT
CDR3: CASSLVGGTGASGELFF

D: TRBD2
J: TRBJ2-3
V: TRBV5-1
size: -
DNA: TGCGCCAGCAGCAGTGGTAGGCTAGCGGGGGCCAGGAGCACAGATACGCAGTATTTT
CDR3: CASSSGRLAGARSTDTQYF

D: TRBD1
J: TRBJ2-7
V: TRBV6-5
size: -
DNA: TGTGCCAGCAGTAAACAGGGGTACGAGCAGTACTTC
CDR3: CASSKQGYEQYF

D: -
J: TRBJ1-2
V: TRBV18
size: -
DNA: TGTGCCAGCTCACCCGGACAAGAACTGAACTATGGCTACACCTTC
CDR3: CASSPGQELNYGYTF

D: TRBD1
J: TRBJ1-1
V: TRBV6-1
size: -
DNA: TGTGCCAGCCAAATCCGGGACAGGGGAGAAGCTTTCTTT
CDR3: CASQIRDRGEAFF

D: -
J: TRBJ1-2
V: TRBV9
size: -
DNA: TGTGCCAGCAGCGTAGACCCATCCGCCCTCAACTATGGCTACACCTTC
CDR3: CASSVDPSALNYGYTF

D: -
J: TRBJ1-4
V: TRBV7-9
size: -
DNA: TGTGCCAGCAGCTCTCAGAGGGGGGCTAATGAAAAACTGTTTTTT
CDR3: CASSSQRGANEKLFF

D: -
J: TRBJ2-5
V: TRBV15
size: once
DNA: TGTGCCACCAGCCGTAGGGGAGAGACCCAGTACTTC
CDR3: CATSRRGETQYF

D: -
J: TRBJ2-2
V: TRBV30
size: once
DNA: TGTGCCTGGAAATGGGGGACCGGGGAGCTGTTTTTT
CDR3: CAWKWGTGELFF

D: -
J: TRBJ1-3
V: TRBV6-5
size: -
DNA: TGTGCCAGCGGTCCGGGGGCAAAAGGAAACACCATATATTTT
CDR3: CASGPGAKGNTIYF

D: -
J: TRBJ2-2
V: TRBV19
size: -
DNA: TGTGCCAGCCGACTGGTGCTGAGCGGGGAGCTGTTTTTT
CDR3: CASRLVLSGELFF

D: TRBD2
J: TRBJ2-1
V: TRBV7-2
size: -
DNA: TGTGCCAGCAGACCGCGGGCGGGGGAGCTATACAATGAGCAGTTCTTC
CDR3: CASRPRAGELYNEQFF

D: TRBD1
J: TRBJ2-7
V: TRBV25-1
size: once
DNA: TGTGCCAGCACTGCGGACAGGGGGCCCGAGCAGTACTTC
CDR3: CASTADRGPEQYF

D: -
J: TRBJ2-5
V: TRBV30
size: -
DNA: TGTGCCTGGAGTGTAGTCAGGGATGGGACCCAGTACTTC
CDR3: CAWSVVRDGTQYF

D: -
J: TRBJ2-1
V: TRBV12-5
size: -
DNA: TGTGCTAGTGGTTTGAAAGGCAATGAGCAGTTCTTC
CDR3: CASGLKGNEQFF

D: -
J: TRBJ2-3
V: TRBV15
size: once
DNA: TGTGCCACCAGCACCAGACTATTTGGCACAGATACGCAGTATTTT
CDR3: CATSTRLFGTDTQYF

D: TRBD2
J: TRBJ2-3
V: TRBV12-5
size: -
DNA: TGTGCTAGTGGTTTGGTACTGGCTAGCGGGAGCCCCACAGATACGCAGTATTTT
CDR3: CASGLVLASGSPTDTQYF

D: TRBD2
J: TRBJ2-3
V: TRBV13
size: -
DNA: TGTGCCAGCAGCCGTAGCGGGAGATCTTCTGATACGCAGTATTTT
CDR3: CASSRSGRSSDTQYF

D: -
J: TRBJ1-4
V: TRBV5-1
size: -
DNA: TGCGCCAGCAGCTTTAACAGAGCAACTAATGAAAAACTGTTTTTT
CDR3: CASSFNRATNEKLFF